This T cell receptor beta chain was sequenced during a study of blood T cell repertoires in COVID-19 (dated by TCRdb to about 2020). Broadly, across the study: Samples covering the acute and convalescent phases of COVID-19 were provided by collaborators in the United States, Italy and Spain. The samples were drawn from two sources: the first 160 participants of the ongoing ImmuneRACE study, and 1,000 to 1,500 subjects contributed by 6 global collaborators. The dataset comprised deeply sampled blood TCRbeta repertoires from subjects exposed to, actively infected with, or recovered from COVID-19. The material from the prospective study consisted of cDNA or gDNA derived from T cells, B-cell-depleted T cells, or PBMCs. The sample metadata nearly always contained a de-identified subject ID, COVID-19 status, age in years and sex. The repertoires were released in a freely available public database meant as a resource for research on the immune response to SARS-CoV-2. Where available, HLA class I and class II types were taken from metadata supplied by the sample provider and were not determined by assay-based typing.

Study-level results and caveats: How much clinical and demographic metadata was included differed by source and by participant, and the metadata was provided uncurated.

Of note for this clone: The specificity of this receptor is unknown. Base qualities are missing; no much larger clone stands one base away.

TCRbeta CDR3 regions were amplified from genomic DNA using the immunoSEQ Assay, a bias-controlled multiplex PCR. Concerning the study's data processing: The number of nucleated cells in each sample was estimated by amplification of reference gene primers within the assay. Sequence reads were collapsed and filtered to measure the absolute abundance of every unique TCRbeta CDR3 rearrangement. For each sample, productive Simpson clonality was calculated as the square root of Simpson's diversity index across productive rearrangements. TCRdb provides this immuneACCESS table in a form limited to in-frame rearrangements. Some clones are lacking; in checked studies, under half of them reflect an unresolved V gene, and why the rest are absent is not known. The DNA gave D and trimming, while V, J and clone size come from that table. The sample table shows tens of thousands of clones, and roughly 88% are seen once. The ten largest clones add up to over 0.95% of the sample.

Whole blood was collected in K2EDTA tubes by collaborating institutions according to the institutions' own protocols. For TCRbeta analysis, collaborators shipped samples in one of three forms: frozen whole blood, isolated PBMCs, or DNA extracted from either of those sample types. V is pared back by 7 bases and J by 1 base, with 10 bases lying between the germline termini. According to the germline V gene, CDR1 reads MNHEY and CDR2 reads SVGAGI. The CDR3 numbers 13 residues from cysteine through phenylalanine. The CDR3 DNA has 39 bases and is translated from base 1. The receptor's source is a woman in her sixties or seventies with acute or convalescent COVID-19. The rearranged chain carries TRBV6-5 and TRBJ1-1, with the D gene too uncertain to name. Sequencing was done on a sample of peripheral blood. The nucleotides read TGTGCCAGCAACTCCCCCGCGAACACTGAAGCTTTCTTT. It translates as CASNSPANTEAFF.